These T cell receptor beta chains were read from a single sample in a study of blood T cells in healthy people across ages. TCRdb reanalysed the 5' RACE reads using MiXCR and keeps one entry per CDR3 protein. The sample has 700,000 to 950,000 distinct CDR3 sequences; about 62% are singletons. The sample taken for sequencing was blood. These receptors came from a man aged 25-40 years in good health. CDR3s include the opening cysteine and the closing phenylalanine or tryptophan. D genes are given only for firm matches. Clone sizes are given selectively: once, few, many, or a class where the clone is expanded.

TRBD2,few,TRBJ2-7,TRBV4-2,CASSLTSDDSYEQYF,TGTGCCAGCAGCCTTACTAGCGACGACTCCTACGAGCAGTACTTC
.,.,TRBJ2-3,TRBV5-1,CASSLVTANTDTQYF,TGCGCCAGCAGCTTGGTAACAGCAAACACAGATACGCAGTATTTT
.,.,TRBJ2-1,TRBV28,CASSTSFGGSSYNEQFF,TGTGCCAGCAGTACTTCCTTTGGAGGGAGCTCCTACAATGAGCAGTTCTTC
.,once,TRBJ2-7,TRBV29-1,CSPHLRGWIYEQYF,TGCAGCCCCCATTTGAGGGGCTGGATCTACGAGCAGTACTTC
.,.,TRBJ1-5,TRBV12-5,CASGLEDGQPQHF,TGTGCTAGTGGTTTGGAGGACGGTCAGCCCCAGCATTTT
.,few,TRBJ2-4,TRBV7-9,CASSTTGIGLAKNIQYF,TGTGCCAGCAGCACCACTGGGATTGGGCTAGCCAAAAACATTCAGTACTTC
.,.,TRBJ2-3,TRBV7-9,CTSSLKYESRLSTDTQYF,TGTACCAGCAGCTTAAAATATGAGAGCCGACTGAGCACAGATACGCAGTATTTT
.,.,TRBJ1-5,TRBV20-1,CSARDGVYNQPQHF,TGCAGTGCTAGAGACGGGGTATACAATCAGCCCCAGCATTTT
.,few,TRBJ2-4,TRBV28,CASSQPGQTSEIAKNIQYF,TGTGCCAGCAGTCAACCGGGACAGACTAGCGAGATAGCCAAAAACATTCAGTACTTC
.,.,TRBJ2-3,TRBV20-1,CSASGGKGGWKDTQYF,TGCAGTGCTAGCGGGGGTAAGGGCGGTTGGAAAGATACGCAGTATTTT
TRBD2,.,TRBJ2-1,TRBV12-3/TRBV12-4,CASSLRLADLAEQFF,TGTGCCAGCAGTTTGAGACTAGCGGACCTCGCTGAGCAGTTCTTC
.,.,TRBJ2-7,TRBV7-6,CASSPRGYNEQYF,TGTGCCAGCAGCCCGCGGGGTTACAATGAGCAGTACTTC
TRBD2,.,TRBJ2-1,TRBV7-2,CASSHRTSGGNEQFF,TGTGCCAGCAGCCATCGGACTAGCGGGGGGAATGAGCAGTTCTTC
TRBD1,few,TRBJ2-7,TRBV5-1,CASSLGGQLHEQYF,TGCGCCAGCAGCTTGGGGGGACAGCTCCACGAGCAGTACTTC